This paragraph covers one T cell receptor (beta chain) sequence. The antigen remains unidentified. These data come from a study of OX40 agonist ivuxolimab in advanced cancers. Findings of the study overall: Nonresponders included some who also had low normalized T-cell clonal expansion.

Measured with immunoSEQ multiplex PCR; TCRdb has only the in-frame clones, and not every one. Among 25,000 to 30,000 clones listed, 80% to 85% were seen once. Germline values: CDR1 MNHEY, CDR2 SVGAGI. Deletions cut 7 bases from V and 3 bases from J, with 12 bases between. There are 14 residues in the CDR3. The genes are TRBV6-5 and TRBJ2-2; a weak D match, TRBD2 (7 bases). This sequence was found in an adult with an advanced solid tumor such as melanoma, head and neck, liver or kidney cancer. The starting material was CD4+ or CD8+ T cells sorted from blood, obtained in a trial of the OX40 agonist ivuxolimab. CDR3 in DNA: TGTGCCAGCAACGGGGGGCAGGACACCGGGGAGCTGTTTTTT. Its protein product is CASNGGQDTGELFF.